This is a list of T cell receptor beta chains from one sample in a study of CD8 T cells in Susac syndrome. TCRdb passed the immunoSEQ multiplex PCR reads through MiXCR, listing each CDR3 protein once. The sample holds around 130,000 distinct CDR3 sequences, roughly 95% seen once. Sequencing was performed on CD4+ T cells from PBMCs. Receptors originate from a human donor with Susac syndrome. Both conserved end residues are part of each CDR3. The D gene is left open where the match is weak. For some rows the clone size is stated as once, few or many, or as a class when expanded; others skip it.

d_call: TRBD2
j_call: TRBJ2-5
v_call: TRBV29-1
clone_size: once
cdr3_aa: CSVDMLAGGKYQETQYF
cdr3_nt: TGCAGCGTTGACATGCTAGCGGGAGGGAAGTACCAAGAGACCCAGTACTTC

d_call: NA
j_call: TRBJ1-1
v_call: TRBV29-1
clone_size: NA
cdr3_aa: CSVAKNTEAFF
cdr3_nt: TGCAGCGTCGCAAAGAACACTGAAGCTTTCTTT

d_call: NA
j_call: TRBJ2-1
v_call: TRBV5-6
clone_size: NA
cdr3_aa: CASSPLGGEQFF
cdr3_nt: TGTGCCAGCAGCCCCCTGGGGGGTGAGCAGTTCTTC

d_call: NA
j_call: TRBJ1-2
v_call: TRBV20-1
clone_size: NA
cdr3_aa: CSARPEYGYTF
cdr3_nt: TGCAGTGCTAGGCCCGAATATGGCTACACCTTC

d_call: NA
j_call: TRBJ1-1
v_call: TRBV20-1
clone_size: NA
cdr3_aa: CSANRGKNTEAFF
cdr3_nt: TGCAGTGCTAACCGGGGGAAAAACACTGAAGCTTTCTTT

d_call: TRBD1
j_call: TRBJ2-5
v_call: TRBV5-1
clone_size: NA
cdr3_aa: CASSLGRTGGLQETQYF
cdr3_nt: TGCGCCAGCAGCTTGGGCCGGACAGGGGGTCTCCAAGAGACCCAGTACTTC

d_call: NA
j_call: TRBJ2-7
v_call: TRBV29-1
clone_size: NA
cdr3_aa: CSFTQGRAEQYF
cdr3_nt: TGCAGCTTCACTCAGGGGAGGGCCGAGCAGTACTTC

d_call: TRBD1
j_call: TRBJ2-3
v_call: TRBV19
clone_size: NA
cdr3_aa: CATQTGGTDTQYF
cdr3_nt: TGTGCCACCCAGACAGGGGGCACAGATACGCAGTATTTT

d_call: NA
j_call: TRBJ2-2
v_call: TRBV11-3
clone_size: NA
cdr3_aa: CASSSAKAGELFF
cdr3_nt: TGTGCCAGCAGCTCCGCAAAAGCCGGGGAGCTGTTTTTT

d_call: NA
j_call: TRBJ2-5
v_call: TRBV11-2
clone_size: NA
cdr3_aa: CASSLATVQETQYF
cdr3_nt: TGTGCCAGCAGCTTAGCGACAGTTCAAGAGACCCAGTACTTC

d_call: NA
j_call: TRBJ2-2
v_call: TRBV28
clone_size: NA
cdr3_aa: CASSSGTLWGGELFF
cdr3_nt: TGTGCCAGCAGTTCCGGGACCTTATGGGGCGGGGAGCTGTTTTTT

d_call: NA
j_call: TRBJ1-1
v_call: TRBV28
clone_size: NA
cdr3_aa: CASSLSQPAAFF
cdr3_nt: TGTGCCAGCAGTTTATCTCAACCGGCGGCTTTCTTT

d_call: TRBD1
j_call: TRBJ2-2
v_call: TRBV29-1
clone_size: once
cdr3_aa: CSGRQGATGELFF
cdr3_nt: TGCAGCGGACGACAGGGCGCGACCGGGGAGCTGTTTTTT

d_call: TRBD1
j_call: TRBJ2-5
v_call: TRBV29-1
clone_size: once
cdr3_aa: CSVARGLGETQYF
cdr3_nt: TGCAGCGTTGCCAGGGGGCTCGGGGAGACCCAGTACTTC

d_call: NA
j_call: TRBJ2-1
v_call: TRBV9
clone_size: NA
cdr3_aa: CASSVGPAESSRHEQFF
cdr3_nt: TGTGCCAGCAGCGTAGGGCCGGCGGAAAGCTCCAGGCATGAGCAGTTCTTC

d_call: NA
j_call: TRBJ1-5
v_call: TRBV4-2
clone_size: NA
cdr3_aa: CASSRRVRDGGAYSNQPQHF
cdr3_nt: TGTGCCAGCAGCCGAAGAGTCCGGGACGGGGGGGCCTATAGCAATCAGCCCCAGCATTTT

d_call: NA
j_call: TRBJ1-3
v_call: TRBV20-1
clone_size: NA
cdr3_aa: CSARWAGNTIYF
cdr3_nt: TGCAGTGCTAGGTGGGCTGGAAACACCATATATTTT

d_call: NA
j_call: TRBJ2-1
v_call: TRBV30
clone_size: few
cdr3_aa: CAWSGTEGLQREFF
cdr3_nt: TGTGCCTGGAGTGGGACGGAAGGTCTGCAGCGGGAGTTCTTC

d_call: NA
j_call: TRBJ2-3
v_call: TRBV2
clone_size: NA
cdr3_aa: CASSKAADTQYF
cdr3_nt: TGTGCCAGCAGTAAGGCTGCAGATACGCAGTATTTT

d_call: TRBD1
j_call: TRBJ1-5
v_call: TRBV5-1
clone_size: NA
cdr3_aa: CASSSTGGDQPQHF
cdr3_nt: TGCGCCAGCAGCTCTACAGGGGGCGATCAGCCCCAGCATTTT

d_call: NA
j_call: TRBJ1-1
v_call: TRBV18
clone_size: NA
cdr3_aa: CASRQGTEAFF
cdr3_nt: TGTGCCAGCCGTCAGGGGACTGAAGCTTTCTTT

d_call: NA
j_call: TRBJ1-1
v_call: TRBV28
clone_size: NA
cdr3_aa: CASSRSGTTASSLTEAFF
cdr3_nt: TGTGCCAGCAGCCGATCCGGCACGACAGCGTCTTCCCTCACTGAAGCTTTCTTT

d_call: TRBD1
j_call: TRBJ2-3
v_call: TRBV5-8
clone_size: few
cdr3_aa: CASSPGGARSGPNTDTQYF
cdr3_nt: TGTGCCAGCAGCCCAGGGGGTGCTAGGTCCGGACCGAACACAGATACGCAGTATTTT

d_call: TRBD2
j_call: TRBJ2-7
v_call: TRBV20-1
clone_size: NA
cdr3_aa: CSGLADYEQYF
cdr3_nt: TGCAGTGGACTAGCGGACTACGAGCAGTACTTC

d_call: TRBD2
j_call: TRBJ2-3
v_call: TRBV20-1
clone_size: once
cdr3_aa: CSARDPSGRAEDTQYF
cdr3_nt: TGCAGTGCTAGAGATCCTAGCGGGAGGGCCGAGGATACGCAGTATTTT